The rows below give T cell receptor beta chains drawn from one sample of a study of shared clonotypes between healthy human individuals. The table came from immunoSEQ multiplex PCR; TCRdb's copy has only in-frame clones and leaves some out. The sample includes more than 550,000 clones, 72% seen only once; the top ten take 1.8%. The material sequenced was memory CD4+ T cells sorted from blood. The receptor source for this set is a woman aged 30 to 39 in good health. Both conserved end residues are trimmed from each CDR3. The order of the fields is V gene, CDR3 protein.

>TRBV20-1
SASERGTQY
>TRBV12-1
APRTETTTNTEAF
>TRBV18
ASSPLTSGRKYEQY
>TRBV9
ASIHTGWNTEAF
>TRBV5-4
ASSLISGPEFYGYT
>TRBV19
ASRQTGSNTEAF
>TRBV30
ACRQGYSTDTQY
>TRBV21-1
ASSKLRASGRQETQY
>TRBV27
ASSTRRSVNTEAF
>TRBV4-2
ASSQSIAGNTDTQY
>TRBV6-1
ASSRPSSYNEQF
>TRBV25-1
ASSGDRAYEQY
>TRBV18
ASSPRPGENTEAF
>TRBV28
ASRPTGTPDYGYT
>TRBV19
ATSDRDTDYSNQPQH
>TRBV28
ASSFDRGRRNTEAF
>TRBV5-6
ASSSLTTGGTQY
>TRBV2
ASTQQMGQVSYEQY
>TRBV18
ASSPGTGAQETQY
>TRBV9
ASSQVLGTEAF
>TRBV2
ASRRERTGVTYEQY
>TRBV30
AWSVKAGRQF
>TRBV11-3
ASSLEASGSYEQY
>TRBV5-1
ASSLAVSGANVLT
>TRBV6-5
ASRSTGTGTYEQY
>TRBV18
ASSPQGPDQPQH
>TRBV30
ASMSGRAQNIQY
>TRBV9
ASSAAGVLVGFTDTQY
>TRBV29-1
SARTGRETQY
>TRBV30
AWRGVYEQY
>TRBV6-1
ASSEISRETQY
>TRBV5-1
ASSLGGRVEQETQY
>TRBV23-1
ASSQTPPEGQGALEQY
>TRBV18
ASSPFAREIANEQF
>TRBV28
ASTFGSQETQY
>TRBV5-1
ASRDSENSPLH
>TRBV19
ASSLYWTGTISYEQY
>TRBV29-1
SAKGTSGREGYNEQF
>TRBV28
ASSFFSGLDGEQF
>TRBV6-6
ASSFRVSDTQY
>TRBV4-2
ASSQGSLAGAYEQY
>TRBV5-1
ASRPGGLAAYNEQF
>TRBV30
AFLDRDTEAF
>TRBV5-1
ASSLGAGTNYGYT
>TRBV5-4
ASSLAGELF
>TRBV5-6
ASSLKGTGDTGELF
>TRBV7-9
ASSIRWGRQRDTGELF
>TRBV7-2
ASSSTAGEEKLF
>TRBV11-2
ASSLATGGPVRETQY
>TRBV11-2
ASRALDGSTNNEQF
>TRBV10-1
ASSYVLNEQF
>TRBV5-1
ASSFDTPGGYEQY
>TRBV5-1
ASSFGLSARAYNEQF
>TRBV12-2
ASRPRPAGQRGNEQF
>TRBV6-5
ASSYLTGRPYGYT